The 7 T cell receptor beta chains below were found in one sample sequenced in a study of shared clonotypes between healthy human individuals. This table comes from immunoSEQ multiplex PCR, and its TCRdb copy is limited to in-frame clones, with some not included. The sample holds 2 million or so clones, over 85% seen once. The specimen was naive CD4+ T cells sorted from blood. Documented subset: CD45RA+ positively selected. The receptor source for this set is a man between 18 and 35 years old in good health.

The chain has TRBV11-2 and TRBJ1-5, with TRBD1 matching 9 bases. The J segment lost 0 bases and the V segment lost 5 bases, leaving 8 bases of the junction unmatched. In germline, CDR1 is SGHAT, CDR2 FQNNGV. The CDR3 is made up of 17 amino acids. The CDR3 DNA is TGTGCCAGCAGCCCCGGACAGGGGAAGAATAGCAATCAGCCCCAGCATTTT. Protein product: CASSPGQGKNSNQPQHF.

The chain uses TRBV6-1 and TRBJ2-2; D unclear. Germline CDR1 and CDR2: MNHNS and SASEGT. V was trimmed by 2 bases and J by 5 bases, leaving 9 bases between them. The CDR3 spans 14 residues. CDR3 amino acids: CASSEIMGTGELFF. Here the CDR3 DNA reads TGTGCCAGCAGTGAAATTATGGGGACCGGGGAGCTGTTTTTT.

The V call is TRBV10-3, the J call TRBJ2-2; 11 nucleotides match TRBD2. J was trimmed by 7 bases and V by 7 bases; bases with no gene match: 8. Germline V gene sequence: CDR1 ENHRY, CDR2 SYGVKD. The CDR3 has 15 amino acids. CDR3 sequence: CAIMVSGLADGELFF. CDR3 in DNA: TGTGCCATCATGGTTTCGGGACTAGCGGACGGGGAGCTGTTTTTT.

The chain is built from TRBV10-2 and TRBJ2-5; D might be TRBD1 (6 bases). The ends were cut back, 9 bases at V and 1 base at J, with 12 bases in the middle. The CDR3 has 13 residues. From germline, CDR1 is WSHSY and CDR2 SAAADI. The CDR3 DNA sequence: TGCGCCAGTACAGACAGGCCCCAAGAGACCCAGTACTTC. Its protein product is CASTDRPQETQYF.

The rearrangement joins TRBV7-9 to TRBJ1-3; D possibly corresponds to TRBD1 (6 bases). CDR3 length equals 17 residues. Germline assignment: CDR1 SEHNR and CDR2 FQNEAQ (reference sequence). The ends were cut back, 3 bases at V and 4 bases at J, with 19 bases in the middle. CDR3 coding DNA: TGTGCCAGCAGCTTTGCGGGCGGGGGGGCGTCCGGAAACACCATATATTTT. Its translation: CASSFAGGGASGNTIYF.

Concerning this clone itself: The same CDR3 is also encoded by other DNA sequences in this sample. The chain recombines TRBV9 with TRBJ1-2, with D unclear. V was shortened by 2 bases and J by 4 bases, with 9 bases between the two germline ends. The CDR3 length is 13 residues. CDR1 and CDR2 (germline): SGDLS, YYNGEE. The CDR3 DNA reads as TGTGCCAGCAGCGTTGGCGGAAGCTATGGCTACACCTTC. This translates into CASSVGGSYGYTF.

The gene calls are TRBV30 and TRBJ1-1; D unresolved. Germline loops: CDR1 GTSNPN, CDR2 SVGIG (reference sequence). The CDR3 has 13 residues. Deletions cut 3 bases from V and 7 bases from J, with 15 bases between. CDR3 DNA: TGTGCCTGGAGGGCTCTCCCCCGCTTTGAAGCTTTCTTT. This sequence encodes CAWRALPRFEAFF.